The clone carrying this TCR beta chain was detected a few times. The time point is: newly diagnosed GD, antithyroid drugs for less than 3 months. PBMC-extracted RNA yielded the TCR library. The sample originates from a study of regulatory T cells in long-lasting Graves disease. Arm-PCR with iRepertoire HTBI primers amplified the CDR3 regions for these TCR beta libraries. One entry per CDR3 protein, called by TCRdb with MiXCR from the multiplex PCR reads. The table lists 350,000 to 550,000 distinct CDR3 sequences, about 15% of them singletons, with 17% in the top ten. The CDR3 contains 15 residues. Germline V gene lookup returns CDR1 WSHSY and CDR2 SAAADI. The V end was cut by 2 bases, the J end by 4 bases, with 14 bases between. Separately, the same data were catalogued under a study of T cells in Graves' hyperthyroidism and ophthalmopathy. As that study records: Exclusions: uncontrolled infection, other autoimmune disease, pregnancy, lactation. The primer set for the first-round RT-PCR of the TCR CDR3 was HTBI.

This sample comprised peripheral blood mononuclear cells (PBMCs), obtained at new diagnosis, from a patient treated with antithyroid drugs. This TCR was sampled from a woman in her forties or fifties with Graves disease. J is TRBJ1-1 and V is TRBV10-2; no firm D call. CDR3 DNA sequence: TGCGCCAGCAGTGAGCCCTCCCGATCGGGCACTGAAGCTTTCTTT. Translation: CASSEPSRSGTEAFF.